This T cell receptor (beta chain) was sequenced during a study of blood T cell repertoires in COVID-19 (TCRdb year 2020). The study in broad terms: Samples from collaborators originated in the United States, Italy and Spain and spanned both the acute and convalescent phases of COVID-19. Samples were obtained from the ongoing ImmuneRACE study (first 160 participants) and from 1,254 subjects provided by 6 global collaborators. Deeply sampled blood TCRbeta repertoires from subjects exposed to, actively infected with, or recovered from COVID-19 were included in the dataset. Where available, HLA class I and class II types were taken from metadata supplied by the sample provider and were not determined by assay-based typing. The repertoires were released in a freely available public database intended as a resource for research on the immune response to SARS-CoV-2. The material from the prospective study consisted of cDNA or gDNA derived from T cells, B-cell-depleted T cells, or PBMCs. Nearly every sample came with metadata listing a de-identified subject ID, COVID-19 status, age in years and sex.

Study-wide findings and limitations: The quantity of clinical and demographic metadata differed by source and by participant and was supplied without curation.

Whole blood was collected in K2EDTA tubes by collaborating institutions according to the institutions' own protocols. For TCRbeta analysis, collaborators shipped samples as frozen whole blood, isolated PBMCs, or DNA extracted from either of those sample types. In regard to this clone: No cognate antigen has been identified for it. No base qualities exist here, and no much larger clone lies one base off it.

The immunoSEQ Assay, a bias-controlled multiplex PCR, was used to amplify TCRbeta CDR3 regions from genomic DNA. The authors' analysis ran thus. The number of nucleated cells in each sample was estimated from the amplification of reference gene primers within the assay. Sequence reads were collapsed and filtered to measure the absolute abundance of every unique TCRbeta CDR3 rearrangement. For each sample, productive Simpson clonality was calculated as the square root of Simpson's diversity index over productive rearrangements. This immuneACCESS table, as held by TCRdb, lists in-frame sequences with V and J called but not all clones. Of the missing ones, under half trace to an unresolved V gene in checked studies; the others have no known cause. That table gives V, J and clone size, and the DNA gave D and trimming. The sample table shows approximately 97,000 clones, and around 85% are seen once. Of the sample, roughly 12% is held by the ten largest clones.

Sequences SGHRS (CDR1) and YFSETQ (CDR2) are obtained from the germline V gene. Compared with germline, V lacks 5 bases and J lacks 3 bases; bases without a gene match: 4. Measured from the cysteine to the phenylalanine, the CDR3 is 14 residues long. Of the read, only the CDR3 DNA is kept; its 42 bases are in frame from base 1. The receptor's source is a human donor in a cohort sampled during active COVID-19. The sequence links TRBV5-1 to TRBJ1-5; the central 8 bases match TRBD1. The sequencing sample was made of peripheral blood. The CDR3 protein sequence reads: CASSSGGNNQPQHF. DNA sequence: TGCGCCAGCAGTTCAGGGGGCAACAATCAGCCCCAGCATTTT.